Listed below are T cell receptor beta chains from one sample, sequenced in a study of blood T cell repertoires in COVID-19. Produced via immunoSEQ multiplex PCR; TCRdb's table is partial and in-frame only. The sample has about 270,000 clones, roughly 87% seen once. The sample was peripheral blood. The receptor source for this set is a human donor in a cohort sampled during active COVID-19. Each CDR3 is given with its conserved first and last residue. A D gene is named only where the DNA matches it firmly. The size entry is marked missing in some rows and otherwise reads once, few, many or a size class.

J,size,D,V,DNA,CDR3
TRBJ2-7,-,-,TRBV28,TGTGCCAGCTACGGCCAGGGGCCCTACGAGCAGTACTTC,CASYGQGPYEQYF
TRBJ2-3,few,TRBD2,TRBV5-1,TGCGCCAGCAGCCCAGCCGGGACTAGCGGGCTCACAGATACGCAGTATTTT,CASSPAGTSGLTDTQYF
TRBJ1-1,-,TRBD1,TRBV3-1/TRBV3-2,TGTGCCAGCAGCAGGGGACAGAGCTTCGAAGCTTTCTTT,CASSRGQSFEAFF
TRBJ1-2,-,-,TRBV19,TGTGCCAGTAGTATAGATGGCAACGGCTACACCTTC,CASSIDGNGYTF
TRBJ1-4,few,-,TRBV19,TGTGCCAGTAGTATTTACGGTCGGGGGAGCGGTGAAAAACTGTTTTTT,CASSIYGRGSGEKLFF
TRBJ1-5,-,-,TRBV6-2/TRBV6-3,TGTGCCAGCAGTTGGCAACCGGGGAGACAGCCCCAGCATTTT,CASSWQPGRQPQHF
TRBJ1-2,once,-,TRBV28,TGTGCCAGCAGTTTAAGGAGCTATGGCTACACCTTC,CASSLRSYGYTF
TRBJ2-2,few,-,TRBV29-1,TGCAGCGTTATGAATCAGGGGCAGGGTTTCGCCACCGGGGAGCTGTTTTTT,CSVMNQGQGFATGELFF
TRBJ1-1,once,TRBD1,TRBV5-1,TGCGCCAGCAGCTTGGCAGACAGGGGGCTTATGAACACTGAAGCTTTCTTT,CASSLADRGLMNTEAFF
TRBJ2-6,-,-,TRBV30,TGTGCCTGGAGTCTGATCAGATTTGGGGCCAACGTCCTGACTTTC,CAWSLIRFGANVLTF
TRBJ2-7,-,TRBD2,TRBV20-1,TGCAGTGCTGGCGGGGGCTACGAGCAGTACTTC,CSAGGGYEQYF
TRBJ1-1,-,-,TRBV7-8,TGTGCCAGCAGCTTGGCGGGACTTTCAAACACTGAAGCTTTCTTT,CASSLAGLSNTEAFF
TRBJ2-3,-,-,TRBV30,TGTGCCTGGAGACTATCCGGGGTCACAGATACGCAGTATTTT,CAWRLSGVTDTQYF
TRBJ1-5,-,TRBD1,TRBV3-1/TRBV3-2,TGTGCCAGCAGCCAAGGGACAGGACATCAGCCCCAGCATTTT,CASSQGTGHQPQHF
TRBJ1-5,once,-,TRBV19,TGTGCCAGTAGCAACGCGGGGGGCGCGGGGCAGCCCCAGCATTTT,CASSNAGGAGQPQHF
TRBJ1-2,-,-,TRBV12-3/TRBV12-4,TGTGCCAGCAGTTTCGTACAGGGCGCTGGCTACACCTTC,CASSFVQGAGYTF
TRBJ1-2,-,TRBD1,TRBV28,TGTGCCAGCAGTTTGTGGGACAGTGTACCCGATGGCTACACCTTC,CASSLWDSVPDGYTF
TRBJ2-1,-,TRBD2,TRBV7-7,TGTGCCAGCAGCAAAGGGGGACTAGCGGCGGTGGAGGAGCAGTTCTTC,CASSKGGLAAVEEQFF
TRBJ2-7,-,-,TRBV5-1,TGCGCCAGCAGCCGAGAAGTCCGCCACGAGCAGTACTTC,CASSREVRHEQYF
TRBJ2-2,-,TRBD1,TRBV7-2,TGTGCCAGCAGCTCGACTTGGGATACAGGGGGCCTGGCCGGGGAGCTGTTTTTT,CASSSTWDTGGLAGELFF
TRBJ2-1,-,-,TRBV19,TGTGCCAGTAGTATAGTAGGAACTAGCAATGAGCAGTTCTTC,CASSIVGTSNEQFF
TRBJ2-3,-,-,TRBV19,TGTGCCAGTAGTATGGACAGAGGTACGCAGTATTTT,CASSMDRGTQYF
TRBJ2-1,once,-,TRBV4-2,TGTGCCAGCAGCCCTAATTTAAACGGGATCGTCCCCAATGAGCAGTTCTTC,CASSPNLNGIVPNEQFF
TRBJ1-1,-,-,TRBV27,TGTGCCAGCAGTCAAACCAGGTGGGCGTACACTGAAGCTTTCTTT,CASSQTRWAYTEAFF
TRBJ2-5,-,-,TRBV11-2,TGTGCCAGCAGCTTACTAGGCTCCTACGCGTACCAAGAGACCCAGTACTTC,CASSLLGSYAYQETQYF
TRBJ2-5,once,TRBD1,TRBV7-8,TGTGCCAGCAGTCCCGGGACAGGGGTTTTGCAGGAGACCCAGTACTTC,CASSPGTGVLQETQYF
TRBJ2-3,-,-,TRBV2,TGTGCCAGCAGTGAAGGGAGCGCCCGCACAGATACGCAGTATTTT,CASSEGSARTDTQYF
TRBJ2-7,-,-,TRBV21-1,TGTGCCAGCAGCAAACAGCTATCGGGACTACTCCGCTACGAGCAGTACTTC,CASSKQLSGLLRYEQYF
TRBJ2-4,-,-,TRBV7-2,TGTGCCAGCAGCAGAACGGCCCTAGCGAGGGGTAACATTCAGTACTTC,CASSRTALARGNIQYF
TRBJ2-7,-,TRBD1,TRBV5-1,TGCGCCAGCAGACTTTCTCTGGGACAGGGATACGAGCAGTACTTC,CASRLSLGQGYEQYF
TRBJ2-4,-,-,TRBV5-4,TGTGCCAGCAGTACGCAGGGGGCCAAAAACATTCAGTACTTC,CASSTQGAKNIQYF
TRBJ2-2,-,-,TRBV5-1,TGCGCCAGCAGCCCGCCGGGGGCCGGGGAGCTGTTTTTT,CASSPPGAGELFF
TRBJ2-7,-,TRBD1,TRBV5-4,TGTGCCAGCAGCTTGGGACAGGGGAGCTCCTACGAGCAGTACTTC,CASSLGQGSSYEQYF
TRBJ2-2,few,-,TRBV19,TGTGCCAGTAGTATAGGAACAGTAGCGTTTGGGGAGCTGTTTTTT,CASSIGTVAFGELFF
TRBJ2-7,-,-,TRBV5-6,TGTGCCAGCAGCTTGAATCTCTCCTACGAGCAGTACTTC,CASSLNLSYEQYF
TRBJ1-1,-,-,TRBV19,TGTGCCAGTAGTAGTTTCCGGGTAGGAGCGAACACTGAAGCTTTCTTT,CASSSFRVGANTEAFF
TRBJ1-6,-,-,TRBV18,TGTGCCAGCTCATGGGGGCCAAATAATTCACCCCTCCACTTT,CASSWGPNNSPLHF
TRBJ2-1,once,TRBD1,TRBV28,TGTGCCAGCAGCCCGCGTCGAAGACAGGGTGGAAATGAGCAGTTCTTC,CASSPRRRQGGNEQFF
TRBJ2-2,-,TRBD1,TRBV29-1,TGCAGCGCACTTAACCCGGGACAGGGGGCTGGCGGGGAGCTGTTTTTT,CSALNPGQGAGGELFF
TRBJ2-3,-,-,TRBV19,TGTGCCAGTAGTATTTTAGCCGGCGATACGCAGTATTTT,CASSILAGDTQYF
TRBJ1-5,-,-,TRBV28,TGTGCCAGCAGTTTACAGGGGCCATTCAATCAGCCCCAGCATTTT,CASSLQGPFNQPQHF